This is a list of T cell receptor beta chains from one sample in a study of cytomegalovirus exposure and HLA in healthy donors. TCRdb keeps only in-frame clones here, not all; method: immunoSEQ multiplex PCR. The data show 95,000 to 150,000 clones, about 62% seen once. Sequencing was done on a sample of PBMCs. Receptor source: a woman between 40 and 55 years old in good health and CMV-seropositive. The CDR3 runs from the conserved cysteine through the conserved F or W. Fields, in order: V gene, J gene, D gene, CDR3 protein. The D gene is left open where the match is weak.

v_gene: TRBV5-1; j_gene: TRBJ2-1; d_gene: -; CDR3aa: CASTEDSHNEQFF
v_gene: TRBV7-6; j_gene: TRBJ2-7; d_gene: -; CDR3aa: CASSQNPSYEQYF
v_gene: TRBV9; j_gene: TRBJ2-7; d_gene: -; CDR3aa: CASSVREDYEQYF
v_gene: TRBV5-1; j_gene: TRBJ2-2; d_gene: -; CDR3aa: CASSWGGQATGELFF
v_gene: TRBV11-2; j_gene: TRBJ1-1; d_gene: -; CDR3aa: CASSSPVGEGNTEAFF
v_gene: TRBV18; j_gene: TRBJ2-7; d_gene: TRBD1; CDR3aa: CASSPPDRITYEQYF
v_gene: TRBV11-3; j_gene: TRBJ2-7; d_gene: -; CDR3aa: CASTTSSGEQYF
v_gene: TRBV19; j_gene: TRBJ1-3; d_gene: -; CDR3aa: CASSISVSNTIYF
v_gene: TRBV6-1; j_gene: TRBJ1-5; d_gene: -; CDR3aa: CASSSGVQPQHF
v_gene: TRBV6-5; j_gene: TRBJ2-3; d_gene: -; CDR3aa: CASSYSSGSPYTQYF
v_gene: TRBV7-8; j_gene: TRBJ2-1; d_gene: TRBD2; CDR3aa: CASSLPEGGLAGVSNEQFF
v_gene: TRBV9; j_gene: TRBJ2-1; d_gene: TRBD2; CDR3aa: CASSVGASGRINEQFF
v_gene: TRBV5-4; j_gene: TRBJ2-5; d_gene: TRBD1; CDR3aa: CASSNKGQGLAETQYF
v_gene: TRBV7-8; j_gene: TRBJ1-2; d_gene: -; CDR3aa: CASSLGGGRVAVGGYTF
v_gene: TRBV14; j_gene: TRBJ2-2; d_gene: -; CDR3aa: CASSQITSTGELFF
v_gene: TRBV15; j_gene: TRBJ2-7; d_gene: TRBD2; CDR3aa: CATSSETSGRIDEQYF
v_gene: TRBV5-1; j_gene: TRBJ2-5; d_gene: TRBD1; CDR3aa: CASSADRGIQETQYF
v_gene: TRBV5-1; j_gene: TRBJ2-5; d_gene: -; CDR3aa: CASRRSGEETQYF
v_gene: TRBV19; j_gene: TRBJ2-7; d_gene: TRBD2; CDR3aa: CASSTRLAGTNEQYF
v_gene: TRBV5-4; j_gene: TRBJ2-7; d_gene: TRBD1; CDR3aa: CASSPEQGLGEQYF
v_gene: TRBV30; j_gene: TRBJ2-2; d_gene: TRBD1; CDR3aa: CAWRRGQGYTGELFF
v_gene: TRBV6-6; j_gene: TRBJ2-2; d_gene: -; CDR3aa: CASSYLVQGTGELFF